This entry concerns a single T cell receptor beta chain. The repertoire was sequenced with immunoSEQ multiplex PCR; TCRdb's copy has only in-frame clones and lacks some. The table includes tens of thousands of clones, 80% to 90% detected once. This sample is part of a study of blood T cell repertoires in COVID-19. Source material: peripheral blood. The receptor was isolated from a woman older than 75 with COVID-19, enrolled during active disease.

CDR3 loop: CASSVATGTEAFF. The CDR3 DNA follows: TGTGCCAGCAGCGTAGCTACGGGAACTGAAGCTTTCTTT. J is TRBJ1-1 and V is TRBV9; D gene ambiguous. Between the trimmed V and J ends, which lost 0 bases and 5 bases, there was a span of 8 bases. The CDR3 loop spans 13 amino acids. The germline CDR1 and CDR2 sequences are SGDLS and YYNGEE.